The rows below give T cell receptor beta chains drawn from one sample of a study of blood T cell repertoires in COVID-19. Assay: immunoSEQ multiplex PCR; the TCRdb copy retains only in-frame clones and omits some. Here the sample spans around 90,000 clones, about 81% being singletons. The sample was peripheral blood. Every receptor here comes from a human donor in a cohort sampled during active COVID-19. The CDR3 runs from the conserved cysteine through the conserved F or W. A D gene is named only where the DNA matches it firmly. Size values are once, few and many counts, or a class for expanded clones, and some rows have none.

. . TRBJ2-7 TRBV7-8 TGTGCCAGCAGCCCGTCCCTAGGAAAGAGCTCCTACGAGCAGTACTTC CASSPSLGKSSYEQYF
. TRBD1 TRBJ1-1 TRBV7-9 TGTGCCAGCAGCTGGAACAGGGGGCAAACTGAAGCTTTCTTT CASSWNRGQTEAFF
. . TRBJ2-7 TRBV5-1 TGCGCCAGCAGCAAGAGAGGGGAGGTGGAGCAGTACTTC CASSKRGEVEQYF
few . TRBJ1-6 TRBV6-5 TGTGCCAGCAGTTACCTACAGAGTAATTCACCCCTCCACTTT CASSYLQSNSPLHF
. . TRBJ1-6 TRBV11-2 TGTGCCAGCAGCCGTGGGACACCTGGACTCTATAATTCACCCCTCCACTTT CASSRGTPGLYNSPLHF
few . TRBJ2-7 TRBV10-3 TGTGCCATCAGTGGCAGATCCTACGAGCAGTACTTC CAISGRSYEQYF
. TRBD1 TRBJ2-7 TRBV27 TGTGCCAGCAGGCCGAGGGGGCCAGCCTACGAGCAGTACTTC CASRPRGPAYEQYF
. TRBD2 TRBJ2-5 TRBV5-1 TGCGCCAGCAGCTTGGTTCTAGCGGGGGAAGAGACCCAGTACTTC CASSLVLAGEETQYF
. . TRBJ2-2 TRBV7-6 TGTGCCAGCAGCTTAGTCGGGGGGCGGACCGGGGAGCTGTTTTTT CASSLVGGRTGELFF
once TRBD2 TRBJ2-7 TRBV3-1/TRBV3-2 TGTGCCAGCAGCGAGCTAGCGGGGGTGAGGGAGCAGTACTTC CASSELAGVREQYF
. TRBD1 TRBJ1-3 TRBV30 TGTGCCTGGTTACTGCGGACAGGGGGCTCTGGAAACACCATATATTTT CAWLLRTGGSGNTIYF
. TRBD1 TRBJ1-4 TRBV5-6 TGTGCCAGCAGCGGACAGGGGGCCGTTGCTAATGAAAAACTGTTTTTT CASSGQGAVANEKLFF
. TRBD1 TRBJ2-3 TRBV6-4 TGTGCCAGCAGCCGGACAGGGGGCGATGATACGCAGTATTTT CASSRTGGDDTQYF
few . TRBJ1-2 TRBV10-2 TGCGCCAGCAGTGAGTCGACATTGACAGGCCAGTGGGGCTACACCTTC CASSESTLTGQWGYTF
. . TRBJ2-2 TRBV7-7 TGTGCTAGCAGCTTAGTTGGCGGGCCGAACACCGGGGAGCTGTTTTTT CASSLVGGPNTGELFF
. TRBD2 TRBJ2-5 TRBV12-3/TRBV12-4 TGTGCCAGCAGGCGGGAGCAAGAGACCCAGTACTTC CASRREQETQYF
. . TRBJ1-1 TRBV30 TGTGCCTGGAGCGCTCACAGGAACACTGAAGCTTTCTTT CAWSAHRNTEAFF
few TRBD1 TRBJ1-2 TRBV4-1 TGCGCCAGCAGCCAAGTTTCCAGGGGGCATTATGGCTACACCTTC CASSQVSRGHYGYTF